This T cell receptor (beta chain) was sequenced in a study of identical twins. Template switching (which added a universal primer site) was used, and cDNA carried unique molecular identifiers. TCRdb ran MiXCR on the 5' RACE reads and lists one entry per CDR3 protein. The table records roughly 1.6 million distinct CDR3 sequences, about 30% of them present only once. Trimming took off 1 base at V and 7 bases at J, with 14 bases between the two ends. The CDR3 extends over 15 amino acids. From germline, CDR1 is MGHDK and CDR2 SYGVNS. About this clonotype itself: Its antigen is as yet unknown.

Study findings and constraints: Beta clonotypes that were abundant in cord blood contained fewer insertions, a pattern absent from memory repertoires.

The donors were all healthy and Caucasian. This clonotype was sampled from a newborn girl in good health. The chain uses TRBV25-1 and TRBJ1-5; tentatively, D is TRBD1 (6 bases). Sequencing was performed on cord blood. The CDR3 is CASSESGRGGQPQHF. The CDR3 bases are TGTGCCAGCAGTGAATCCGGCAGGGGAGGGCAGCCCCAGCATTTT.